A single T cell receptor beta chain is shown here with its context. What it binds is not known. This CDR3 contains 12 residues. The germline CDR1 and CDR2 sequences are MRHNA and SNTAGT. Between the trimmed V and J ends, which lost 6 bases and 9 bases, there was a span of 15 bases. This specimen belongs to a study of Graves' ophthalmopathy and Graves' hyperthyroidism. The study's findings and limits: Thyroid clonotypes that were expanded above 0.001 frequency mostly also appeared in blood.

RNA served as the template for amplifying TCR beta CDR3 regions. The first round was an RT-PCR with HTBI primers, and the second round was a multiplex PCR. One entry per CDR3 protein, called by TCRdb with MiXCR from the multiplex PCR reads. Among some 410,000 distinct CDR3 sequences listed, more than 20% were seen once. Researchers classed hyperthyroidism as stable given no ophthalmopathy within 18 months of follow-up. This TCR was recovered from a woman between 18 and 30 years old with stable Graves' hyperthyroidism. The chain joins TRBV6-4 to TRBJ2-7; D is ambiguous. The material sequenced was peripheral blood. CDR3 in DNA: TGTGCCAGCAGATCTGTGGGTTTCGGGCAGTACTTC. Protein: CASRSVGFGQYF.